This T cell receptor (beta chain) was captured in a study of T-cell memory formation after mild COVID-19. Regarding the study as a whole: Clones that contracted from day 15 to 85 were balanced CD4/CD8, while later expanders leaned CD4+. The study detected some responding clones in pre-infection memory, suggesting cross-reactive memory joined. Contracting CD4+ clones sat mainly in CM and EM; CD8+ in EMRA.

V was pared by 2 bases and J by 7 bases, with 6 bases between. Looked up from germline, CDR1 is MNHNS and CDR2 is SASEGT. The CDR3 has 11 amino acids. To note about this clonotype: Antigen unknown.

Using constant-segment primers, 5'RACE produced TCR alpha and TCR beta cDNA libraries carrying sample barcodes and UMIs. TCRdb redid the calling of the 5' RACE reads with MiXCR, one entry per CDR3 protein. The table lists under 600,000 distinct CDR3 sequences, roughly 22% of them singletons. The receptor was isolated from an adult woman who had mild COVID-19 (a few samples of this study predate the infection). Cell type and time point are not known. What was sequenced was PBMCs or a T cell subset sorted from them (not recorded which). This chain connects TRBV6-1 to TRBJ2-7, with D unresolved. In nucleotides, the CDR3 is TGTGCCAGCAGTGAACAGTCGGAGCAGTACTTC. Translation: CASSEQSEQYF.